The source of this T cell receptor beta chain is a study of PD-1 blockade in classical Hodgkin lymphoma. On the study more broadly: Patients were given intravenous nivolumab, 3 mg/kg, every 2 weeks. Study conclusions and caveats: Newly diagnosed patients were said to have less baseline TCR diversity than healthy donors did. CD4+ TCR diversity, unlike CD8+, climbed significantly by C4D1. Prior therapy or disease activity may underlie the repertoire differences, whose causes remain undefined.

Germline CDR1 reads MGHRA; CDR2 reads YSYEKL. The CDR3 runs 15 residues. V was cut by 1 base and J by 2 bases, with 11 bases left in between. This clone was counted a few times. Its antigen is unknown. The table came from immunoSEQ multiplex PCR; TCRdb's copy has only in-frame clones and leaves some out. This table holds 50,000 to 75,000 clones, 75% to 90% found once. Each patient's relapse followed autologous stem cell transplantation, and brentuximab vedotin exposure varied. This chain uses TRBV4-1 with TRBJ1-1, with D tentatively TRBD1 (5 bases). The origin of this receptor is a human donor with classical Hodgkin lymphoma. The specimen comprised peripheral blood mononuclear cells (PBMCs), sampled at baseline. CDR3 sequence reads: CASSQGRGINTEAFF. CDR3 sequence (DNA): TGCGCCAGCAGCCAAGGCCGGGGGATCAACACTGAAGCTTTCTTT.